This record covers a single T cell receptor (beta chain). The V segment lost 0 bases and the J segment 7 bases; nucleotides outside the gene matches: 9. The CDR3 runs 16 residues. Germline values: CDR1 SGDLS, CDR2 YYNGEE. This sample was taken from a study of blood T cell repertoires in COVID-19. Study in general: The study drew acute and convalescent COVID-19 samples from the United States, Italy and Spain. In each case, the material was cDNA or gDNA derived from T cells, B-cell-depleted T cells, or PBMCs.

Original processing methods: Nucleated cell counts were estimated from reference gene primer amplification. Generated by immunoSEQ multiplex PCR, the TCRdb table keeps only in-frame clones and is missing some. Clone size and V and J calls were adopted from that table, with D and trimming inferred from the DNA. The table has approximately 88,000 clones, 87% seen once; the top ten hold over 12%. This receptor was obtained from a male donor with acute or convalescent COVID-19. V is TRBV9 and J is TRBJ2-2; 7 bases are shared with TRBD2. The sequencing input was peripheral blood. For the CDR3, the DNA is TGTGCCAGCAGCGTAGGAGTGGGGGGGACTGACGGGGAGCTGTTTTTT. Protein sequence: CASSVGVGGTDGELFF. The entire variable domain, with the rest obtained from reference TRBV9 and TRBJ2-2, is as follows: DSGVTQTPKHLITATGQRVTLRCSPRSGDLSVYWYQQSLDQGLQFLIQYYNGEERAKGNILERFSAQQFPDLHSELNLSSLELGDSALYFCASSVGVGGTDGELFFGEGSRLTVL.